The 21 T cell receptor beta chains listed next were all sequenced from one sample in a study of T-cell reconstitution after alpha-beta-depleted transplantation in children. Construction of the TCRbeta library involved unique molecular identifiers. TCRdb itself ran the PCR reads through MiXCR, one entry per CDR3 protein. The data contain about 640,000 distinct CDR3 sequences, 16% of them singletons. The sequenced sample was PBMCs from the stem cell graft donor, obtained from the stem cell graft. All receptors derive from a human donor who donated a stem cell graft to a child with acute myeloid leukemia.

This chain connects TRBV12-5 to TRBJ2-1; 8 bases match TRBD2. V lost 7 bases to trimming and J lost 2 bases; unmatched junction nucleotides: 4. Per germline, CDR1 LGHNT and CDR2 FRNRAP. The CDR3 is made up of 14 amino acids. The CDR3: CASDSGGPYNEQFF. In nucleotides, the CDR3 is TGTGCTAGTGATTCGGGGGGGCCCTACAATGAGCAGTTCTTC.

The chain is built from TRBV7-9 and TRBJ2-3, with D unresolved. V was shortened by 3 bases and J by 2 bases, with 15 bases between the two germline ends. The CDR3 is made up of 16 amino acids. Germline CDR1 reads SEHNR; CDR2 reads FQNEAQ (reference sequence). CDR3 DNA: TGTGCCAGCAGCTTCCCAGGTCCGACGGTCACAGATACGCAGTATTTT. This encodes CASSFPGPTVTDTQYF.

The genes are TRBV4-1 and TRBJ1-5; perhaps TRBD1 as D (5 bases). The CDR3 has 14 amino acids. V was trimmed by 1 base and J by 6 bases, leaving 10 bases between them. Germline-derived CDR1 and CDR2 are MGHRA and YSYEKL. CDR3 sequence reads: CASSQGAGIQPQHF. The CDR3 coding sequence is TGCGCCAGCAGCCAAGGGGCAGGGATTCAGCCCCAGCATTTT.

This clonotype showed up many times. The chain is built from TRBV10-3 and TRBJ1-1; a possible D gene is TRBD1 (5 bases). Germline V CDR1 and CDR2: ENHRY, SYGVKD. CDR3 length: 14 amino acids. Trimming took 3 bases from V and 0 from J, leaving 8 bases between them. The CDR3 DNA sequence: TGTGCCATCAGTGAACCAGGGATGAACACTGAAGCTTTCTTT. This translates into CAISEPGMNTEAFF.

This clonotype was counted only a few times. This sequence joins TRBV4-2 and TRBJ2-2; possibly TRBD1 for D (6 bases). Germline lookup yields CDR1 LGHNA and CDR2 YNFKEQ. The CDR3 extends over 17 amino acids. Deletions cut 1 base from V and 3 bases from J, with 15 bases between. The CDR3 coding sequence is TGTGCCAGCAGCCAAGTTCAGGGGTCCCAAGACACCGGGGAGCTGTTTTTT. Amino acids: CASSQVQGSQDTGELFF.

This clonotype came up many times. This chain joins TRBV7-6 and TRBJ2-1, with a tentative D call TRBD1 (6 bases). V gave up 5 bases and J gave up 3 bases, with 17 bases separating them. Germline V gene sequence: CDR1 SGHVS, CDR2 FNYEAQ. This CDR3 has 16 residues. CDR3 DNA sequence: TGTGCCAGCAGCCCACAGGGCCAGCTCCTCTACAATGAGCAGTTCTTC. Translation: CASSPQGQLLYNEQFF.

This clonotype was found many times. The chain recombines TRBV20-1 with TRBJ2-7; D not resolved. Germline values: CDR1 DFQATT, CDR2 SNEGSKA (reference sequence). CDR3 length equals 13 residues. V lost 0 bases to trimming and J lost 3 bases, with 9 bases between them. CDR3 coding DNA: TGCAGTGCTAGAGATCAGGACCGCTACGAGCAGTACGTC. It is translated as CSARDQDRYEQYV.

The chain employs TRBV9 and TRBJ2-5, with D unresolved. Germline V lookup: CDR1 SGDLS, CDR2 YYNGEE. The length of the CDR3 is 13 residues. V lost 0 bases, J lost 3 bases, and 6 bases lay in between. In DNA form, the CDR3 reads TGTGCCAGCAGCGTAGTGGCAGAAGAGACCCAGTACTTC. It is translated as CASSVVAEETQYF.

The sample holds many counts of this clonotype. The V call is TRBV20-1, the J call TRBJ2-3, with 11 bases lining up with TRBD1. The germline V gene has CDR1 DFQATT and CDR2 SNEGSKA (reference sequence). V was pared by 4 bases and J by 3 bases, with 3 bases of the junction left unmatched. The CDR3 extends over 14 amino acids. In DNA form, the CDR3 reads TGCAGTGCTACCGGGACAGGGGGAACAGATACGCAGTATTTT. It yields the protein CSATGTGGTDTQYF.

This clonotype showed up many times. J is TRBJ2-7 and V is TRBV6-5; the D is unclear. The V end lost 11 bases, the J end lost 3 bases, and 11 bases lay between the germline ends. The germline CDR1 and CDR2 sequences are MNHEY and SVGAGI. This CDR3 region has 11 residues. The CDR3 DNA reads TGTGCCTCCCAGGACGGCTACGAGCAGTACGTC. Translating it yields CASQDGYEQYV.

CDR3 loop: CASTYNGTLTYEQYV. The CDR3 nucleotides are TGCGCCAGCACCTACAATGGGACACTAACCTACGAGCAGTACGTC. The V gene is TRBV10-1, the J gene TRBJ2-7; perhaps TRBD1 as D (6 bases). The V end was cut by 7 bases, the J end by 2 bases, with 18 bases between. CDR1 and CDR2 from the germline V gene are WNHNN and SYGVQD (reference sequence). The CDR3 spans 15 residues.

The genes are TRBV27 and TRBJ2-3, with 11 bases identical to TRBD2. CDR3 length: 17 amino acids. CDR1 and CDR2 from the germline V gene are MNHEY and SMNVEV (reference sequence). V shed 5 bases, J shed 4 bases, and the junction held 11 bases outside the gene matches. The CDR3 bases are TGTGCCAGCAGTCCAAACTTAGCGGGGGGGCCCGCAGATACGCAGTATTTT. Its protein is CASSPNLAGGPADTQYF.

This clonotype turned up a few times. This chain joins TRBV19 and TRBJ1-5; TRBD1 might be the D (5 bases). This CDR3 is built from 13 residues. Trimming took 3 bases from V and 4 from J, leaving 7 bases between them. Per the germline V gene, CDR1 is LNHDA and CDR2 is SQIVND (reference sequence). CDR3 DNA sequence: TGTGCCAGTAGTATGGGGGGAAATCAGCCCCAGCATTTT. Residues: CASSMGGNQPQHF.

This clonotype was seen a handful of times. The CDR3 region has the DNA TGTGCCGCCGGCCAGGCGGCCAGGGGGCCCTACGAGCAGTACTTC. Residues: CAAGQAARGPYEQYF. The chain recombines TRBV6-1 with TRBJ2-7; 8 bases are a match to TRBD1. Germline V gives CDR1 MNHNS, CDR2 SASEGT. This CDR3 comprises 15 residues. Trimming cost V 11 bases and J 2 bases; bases outside gene matches: 14.

This clonotype occurred many times. This chain connects TRBV4-3 to TRBJ2-3, with a weak D call TRBD2 (6 bases). Germline V CDR1 and CDR2: LGHNA, YSLEER. Trimming stripped 0 bases from V and 3 bases from J, with 10 bases between. The CDR3 sequence is 15 residues long. The CDR3 nucleotides read TGCGCCAGCAGCCAAGATGCTAGCGATACAGATACGCAGTATTTT. Its translation is CASSQDASDTDTQYF.

The rearrangement uses TRBV7-9 and TRBJ1-6; D not resolved. The CDR3 sequence is 12 residues long. Trimming took 3 bases from V and 8 from J, leaving 5 bases between them. The germline V gene has CDR1 SEHNR and CDR2 FQNEAQ (reference sequence). The CDR3 loop reads CASSFADSPLHF. The CDR3, as DNA: TGTGCCAGCAGCTTTGCGGATTCACCCCTCCACTTT.

This clonotype was observed at least ten times. The rearrangement joins TRBV5-6 to TRBJ1-6; 9 positions match TRBD1. This CDR3 region has 15 residues. J gave up 9 bases and V 4 bases, and 8 bases lay outside the gene matches. Germline assignment: CDR1 SGHDT and CDR2 YYEEEE. As DNA, the CDR3 is TGTGCCAGCAGCCTGGGGACAGGGCCCGGTTCACCCCTCCACTTT. Translated: CASSLGTGPGSPLHF.

The chain uses TRBV11-2 and TRBJ2-4; D ambiguous. This CDR3 comprises 17 residues. V was shortened by 0 bases and J by 0 bases, with 12 bases between the two germline ends. Germline CDR1 SGHAT, CDR2 FQNNGV. The CDR3 loop reads CASSLEWAPGAKNIQYF. The CDR3 bases are TGTGCCAGCAGCTTAGAATGGGCGCCGGGAGCCAAAAACATTCAGTACTTC. Variable domain in full (rest from reference TRBV11-2 and TRBJ2-4): EAGVAQSPRYKIIEKRQSVAFWCNPISGHATLYWYQQILGQGPKLLIQFQNNGVVDDSQLPKDRFSAERLKGVDSTLKIQPAKLEDSAVYLCASSLEWAPGAKNIQYFGAGTRLSVL.

CDR3 protein: CSARWGGGQETQYF. CDR3 in DNA: TGCAGTGCTAGGTGGGGGGGAGGCCAAGAGACCCAGTACTTC. The chain is built from TRBV20-1 and TRBJ2-5; 7 bases are a match to TRBD2. There are 14 residues in the CDR3. Germline lookup yields CDR1 DFQATT and CDR2 SNEGSKA (reference sequence). Germline trimming cut 3 bases from V and 1 base from J; bases unmatched to any gene: 5.

This clonotype occurred many times. This chain links TRBV27 with TRBJ2-1, with TRBD2 matching 9 bases. V lost 5 bases, J lost 7 bases, and 15 bases stayed unmatched. The V gene's germline CDR1 is MNHEY and CDR2 SMNVEV (reference sequence). This CDR3 region has 17 residues. The CDR3, as DNA: TGTGCCAGCAGTCCCCTGTTCCCAGCGGGGGGCCCTAATGAGCAGTTCTTC. This gives the protein CASSPLFPAGGPNEQFF.

The rearrangement uses TRBV11-2 and TRBJ2-2, with TRBD1 as a possible D gene (5 bases). Trimming took off 2 bases at V and 3 bases at J, with 10 bases between the two ends. The CDR3 length is 15 residues. Per the germline V gene, CDR1 is SGHAT and CDR2 is FQNNGV. The CDR3 DNA reads TGTGCCAGCAGCTTACAGGGTGGGGACACCGGGGAGCTGTTTTTT. This sequence encodes CASSLQGGDTGELFF.